The next 19 T cell receptor beta chains were all read from a single sample in a study of cytomegalovirus exposure and HLA in healthy donors. Method: immunoSEQ multiplex PCR; TCRdb's copy keeps in-frame clones and lacks some. The sample contains around 300,000 clones, 70% to 90% of which appear only once. The source material was PBMCs. The receptors were sampled from a woman in her late teens or twenties in good health and CMV-seronegative.

A single count supports this clone. CDR3 DNA: TGCGCCAGCAGCTTCAATAGCCACGAGCAGTACTTC. Residues: CASSFNSHEQYF. The rearrangement uses TRBV5-1 and TRBJ2-7; D not certain. With 2 bases removed from V and 5 bases from J, the gap between germline ends came to 8 bases. Germline values: CDR1 SGHRS, CDR2 YFSETQ. The CDR3 sequence is 12 residues long.

This rearrangement joins TRBV11-2 to TRBJ1-2; D is perhaps TRBD1 (6 bases). Germline lookup yields CDR1 SGHAT and CDR2 FQNNGV. The CDR3 length is 17 residues. Trimming removed 6 bases from V and 4 bases from J, with 24 bases in between. In nucleotides, the CDR3 is TGTGCCAGCAGACATGGGGGCCGCGGCAGGGACGGCTATGGCTACACCTTC. It translates to CASRHGGRGRDGYGYTF.

CDR3 sequence reads: CASSPTVFASYEQYF. The CDR3 nucleotides are TGCGCCAGCAGCCCGACAGTCTTTGCCTCCTACGAGCAGTACTTC. J is TRBJ2-7 and V is TRBV4-3; perhaps TRBD1 as D (5 bases). Trimming left V 4 bases short and J 0 bases short, with 13 bases between. This CDR3 has 15 amino acids. Germline V lookup: CDR1 LGHNA, CDR2 YSLEER.

The J gene is TRBJ2-1, the V gene TRBV9; the D gene is possibly TRBD2 (6 bases). CDR3 size: 17 residues. Germline V gene sequence: CDR1 SGDLS, CDR2 YYNGEE. V lost 0 bases and J lost 1, with 14 bases in between. In DNA, the CDR3 is TGTGCCAGCAGCGTAGCTCACCTGGCGGGGTCCTACAATGAGCAGTTCTTC. Its translation is CASSVAHLAGSYNEQFF.

J is TRBJ1-1 and V is TRBV9; TRBD1 might be the D (6 bases). V shed 3 bases and J shed 3 bases, with 15 bases lying between them. The CDR3 length is 15 residues. The germline V gene has CDR1 SGDLS and CDR2 YYNGEE. The CDR3 DNA reads as TGTGCCAGCAGCGGTATGGGGGCGCGAGACACTGAAGCTTTCTTT. This gives the protein CASSGMGARDTEAFF.

The V gene is TRBV7-8, the J gene TRBJ2-7; 7 bases match TRBD2. V was clipped by 1 base and J by 3 bases; unmatched bases: 3. From germline, CDR1 is SGHVS and CDR2 FQNEAQ. The CDR3 is made up of 14 amino acids. CDR3 coding DNA: TGTGCCAGCAGCTTAGGGGCGGGGGACTACGAGCAGTACTTC. Translating gives CASSLGAGDYEQYF.

The J gene is TRBJ1-2, the V gene TRBV19; 11 bases match TRBD1. The CDR3 totals 15 residues. Germline trimming cut 5 bases from V and 2 bases from J; bases unmatched to any gene: 4. The germline V gene has CDR1 LNHDA and CDR2 SQIVND (reference sequence). The CDR3 reads CASSFGQGANYGYTF. The DNA for the CDR3 is TGTGCCAGTAGTTTCGGACAGGGGGCGAACTATGGCTACACCTTC.

This sequence joins TRBV5-6 and TRBJ2-1, with 8 bases fitting TRBD1. CDR3 length equals 16 residues. After removal of 4 bases from V and 2 bases from J, the junction contained 8 bases not matched to a gene. CDR1 is SGHDT and CDR2 is YYEEEE in the germline V gene. CDR3 bases: TGTGCCAGCAGCAGGAGACAGGGGTTAACCTACAATGAGCAGTTCTTC. This sequence encodes CASSRRQGLTYNEQFF.

The chain is built from TRBV6-1 and TRBJ1-2; D is uncertain. The germline V and J ends were trimmed by 8 bases and 2 bases, with 12 bases remaining between them. This CDR3 comprises 13 residues. Germline V gene sequence: CDR1 MNHNS, CDR2 SASEGT. The CDR3 spells CASARSENYGYTF. CDR3 bases: TGTGCCAGCGCTAGGTCAGAAAACTATGGCTACACCTTC.

The gene calls are TRBV2 and TRBJ2-5, with 9 bases fitting TRBD1. The CDR3 extends over 19 amino acids. Germline V gene sequence: CDR1 SNHLY, CDR2 FYNNEI. The V segment lost 8 bases and the J segment 5 bases; nucleotides outside the gene matches: 24. CDR3: CASPAEAWTGDLSRETQYF. As DNA, the CDR3 is TGTGCCAGCCCGGCCGAGGCTTGGACAGGGGATCTGTCCCGGGAGACCCAGTACTTC.

This clone occurred once. This chain joins TRBV27 and TRBJ2-7; the match to TRBD2 covers 9 bases. With V trimmed by 7 bases and J by 7 bases, 17 bases remained unmatched. Germline lookup yields CDR1 MNHEY and CDR2 SMNVEV (reference sequence). CDR3 size: 16 residues. Here the CDR3 reads CASKLQSGGLIGEQYF. CDR3 DNA sequence: TGTGCCAGCAAACTACAAAGCGGGGGGCTGATAGGGGAGCAGTACTTC.

The chain is built from TRBV30 and TRBJ2-1; TRBD1 matches 7 bases. CDR3 length: 12 amino acids. After removal of 4 bases from V and 8 bases from J, the junction contained 5 bases not matched to a gene. From germline, CDR1 is GTSNPN and CDR2 SVGIG (reference sequence). CDR3 region: CAWTQGVYEQFF. The CDR3 DNA is TGTGCCTGGACGCAGGGGGTTTATGAGCAGTTCTTC.

The CDR3 coding sequence is TGTGCCAGCCCCGAGAATGCGGGGGGGACAGATACGCAGTATTTT. It codes for CASPENAGGTDTQYF. J is TRBJ2-3 and V is TRBV2; 9 nucleotides agree with TRBD2. The CDR3 contains 15 residues. CDR1 is SNHLY and CDR2 is FYNNEI in the germline V gene. After removal of 8 bases from V and 3 bases from J, the junction contained 9 bases not matched to a gene.

V usage is TRBV14 and J usage is TRBJ2-7; TRBD1 matches at 8 bases. The length of the CDR3 is 15 residues. Germline V CDR1 and CDR2: SGHDN, FVKESK. Trimming cost V 0 bases and J 3 bases; bases outside gene matches: 4. CDR3: CASSQDRGLHYEQYF. As DNA, the CDR3 is TGTGCCAGCAGCCAAGACAGGGGGCTTCACTACGAGCAGTACTTC.

V and J are TRBV6-5 and TRBJ2-1; TRBD1 matches 7 bases. CDR1 MNHEY and CDR2 SVGAGI come from the germline V gene. Trimming removed 4 bases from V and 6 bases from J; junction bases left unmatched: 9. The CDR3 has 15 residues. CDR3 coding DNA: TGTGCCAGCAGTTCCCGGGACAGCCCTAGCAATGAGCAGTTCTTC. It codes for CASSSRDSPSNEQFF.

This sequence joins TRBV10-3 and TRBJ2-3; the match to TRBD1 covers 10 bases. Per the germline V gene, CDR1 is ENHRY and CDR2 is SYGVKD. This CDR3 comprises 16 residues. The trim removed 4 bases at V and 2 bases at J, leaving 6 bases unmatched. The CDR3 is CAISGSGQGNTDTQYF. The DNA for the CDR3 is TGTGCCATCAGTGGATCGGGACAGGGGAACACAGATACGCAGTATTTT.

This rearrangement joins TRBV4-3 to TRBJ2-6; unclear D gene. The CDR3 loop spans 18 amino acids. CDR1 is LGHNA and CDR2 is YSLEER in the germline V gene. Trimming took off 3 bases at V and 4 bases at J, with 19 bases between the two ends. CDR3 protein: CASSHDLLEVSGANVLTF. DNA of the CDR3: TGCGCCAGCAGCCATGACCTCCTCGAGGTCTCGGGGGCCAACGTCCTGACTTTC.

The rearrangement joins TRBV6-6 to TRBJ2-7; TRBD1 aligns across 7 bases. Trimming took 6 bases from V and 5 from J; bases not matched to a gene: 10. The CDR3 contains 14 residues. CDR1 MNHNY and CDR2 SVGAGI come from the germline V gene (reference sequence). CDR3 loop: CASSPPGGRNEQYF. The CDR3 region has the DNA TGTGCCAGCAGCCCTCCAGGGGGACGGAACGAGCAGTACTTC.

Details on this clone: The sample holds other DNA sequences that translate to the same CDR3. V and J are TRBV5-1 and TRBJ2-7; the D gene is possibly TRBD1 (6 bases). Per germline, CDR1 SGHRS and CDR2 YFSETQ. Trimming took 0 bases from V and 4 from J, leaving 17 bases between them. The CDR3 spans 16 residues. The DNA of the CDR3 is TGCGCCAGCAGCTTGGCCTCAGGGACAAGAGATTACGAGCAGTACTTC. Protein product: CASSLASGTRDYEQYF.